A single TCR beta chain is shown here with its context. Its antigen is not identified. The record originates from a study of CD4 T cells in relation to SARS-CoV-2 and coronaviruses. Across the whole study: ViraFEST: roughly 9-day antigen culture of PBMCs, then TCR beta CDR3 sequencing.

Using immunoSEQ multiplex PCR, the repertoire was profiled, and TCRdb retains in-frame clones only, with some absent. The sample includes around 15,000 clones, around four fifths seen only once; the top ten take roughly two fifths. Germline V gene lookup returns CDR1 MNHEY and CDR2 SVGAGI. J lost 3 bases, V lost 4 bases, and 8 bases had no gene match. CDR3 length: 15 residues. Study-wide results and caveats: Each donor contributed either pre-pandemic or post-infection samples, not both.

CD4+ T cells from unexposed donors were obtained before the COVID-19 pandemic (2011-2018). CD4+ T cells were isolated from the cells after around eleven days of culture. Cells permitting, SARS-CoV-2 S/N and four cold-coronavirus spikes were tested on unexposed-donor CD4+ T cells. This TCR came from a human donor in good health. The chain links TRBV6-5 to TRBJ1-1; 7 nucleotides line up with TRBD1. Material: CD4+ T cells from PBMCs, cultured in vitro. CDR3 amino acids: CASSFDRATYTEAFF. CDR3 coding DNA: TGTGCCAGCAGTTTCGACAGGGCTACGTACACTGAAGCTTTCTTT.